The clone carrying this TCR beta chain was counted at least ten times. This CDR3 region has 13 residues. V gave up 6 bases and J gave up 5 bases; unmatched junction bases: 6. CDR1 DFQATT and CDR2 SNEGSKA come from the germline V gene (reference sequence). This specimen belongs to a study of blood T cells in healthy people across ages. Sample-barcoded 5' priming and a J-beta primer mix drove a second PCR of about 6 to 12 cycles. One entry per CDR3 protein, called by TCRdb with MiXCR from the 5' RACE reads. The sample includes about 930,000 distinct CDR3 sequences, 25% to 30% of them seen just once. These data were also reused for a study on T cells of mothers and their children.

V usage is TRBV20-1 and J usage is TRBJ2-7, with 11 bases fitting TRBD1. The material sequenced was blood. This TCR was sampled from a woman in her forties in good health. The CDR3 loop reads CSATGQGDNEQYF. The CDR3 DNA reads TGCAGTGCAACGGGACAGGGGGACAACGAGCAGTACTTC.